The 21 T cell receptor beta chains below come from one sample, sequenced in a study of T cells in Graves' hyperthyroidism and ophthalmopathy. Amplified TCR beta CDR3 regions came from RNA transcripts. In the first-round RT-PCR of the TCR CDR3, the HTBI primer set was used. TCRdb itself ran the multiplex PCR reads through MiXCR, one entry per CDR3 protein. The sample includes 500,000 to 750,000 distinct CDR3 sequences, approximately 15% of them seen just once. The sequencing input was blood. The source of these receptors is a woman aged 25-40 years with Graves' hyperthyroidism.

V usage is TRBV20-1 and J usage is TRBJ2-3; the D gene could be TRBD1 or TRBD2 (5 bases each). V was trimmed by 7 bases and J by 6 bases, leaving 11 bases between them. The CDR3 is 11 residues long. CDR1 DFQATT and CDR2 SNEGSKA come from the germline V gene (reference sequence). For the CDR3, the DNA is TGCAGTGAAATATGGGGGGATACGCAGTATTTT. Residues: CSEIWGDTQYF.

This clonotype was counted between two and nine times. CDR3: CASSITPAGNQPQHF. CDR3 DNA sequence: TGTGCCAGCAGCATCACGCCTGCAGGAAATCAGCCCCAGCATTTT. The gene calls are TRBV5-5 and TRBJ1-5; no definite D call. Per germline, CDR1 SGHKS and CDR2 YYEKEE (reference sequence). Trimming took off 4 bases at V and 4 bases at J, with 15 bases between the two ends. There are 15 residues in the CDR3.

This chain connects TRBV12-3 or TRBV12-4 to TRBJ1-2, with 12 positions matching TRBD1. Trimming cost V 6 bases and J 7 bases; bases outside gene matches: 6. The CDR3 covers 14 residues. The CDR3 DNA reads TGTGCCAGCAGCCGCCGGGACAGGGGGCCTGGCTACACCTTC. This sequence encodes CASSRRDRGPGYTF.

This clonotype was counted only a few times. The chain employs TRBV28 and TRBJ2-2; D call uncertain. The germline CDR1 and CDR2 sequences are MDHEN and SYDVKM. CDR3 size: 13 residues. V was trimmed by 7 bases and J by 2 bases, leaving 8 bases between them. CDR3 loop: CASIKLNTGELFF. CDR3 in DNA: TGTGCCAGCATTAAGCTAAACACCGGGGAGCTGTTTTTT.

This clonotype was observed many times. The chain links TRBV5-1 to TRBJ2-7, with TRBD1 matching over 7 bases. CDR1 is SGHRS, CDR2 YFSETQ, per germline. CDR3 size: 16 residues. V lost 4 bases, J lost 2 bases, and 12 bases stayed unmatched. The CDR3 protein is CASSPEKGQGAYEQYF. CDR3 bases: TGCGCCAGCAGCCCGGAAAAGGGGCAGGGGGCCTACGAGCAGTACTTC. Complete variable domain (other parts from reference TRBV5-1 and TRBJ2-7): KAGVTQTPRYLIKTRGQQVTLSCSPISGHRSVSWYQQTPGQGLQFLFEYFSETQRNKGNFPGRFSGRQFSNSRSEMNVSTLELGDSALYLCASSPEKGQGAYEQYFGPGTRLTVT.

The gene calls are TRBV12-3 or TRBV12-4 and TRBJ1-1, with 8 bases fitting TRBD1. The CDR3 covers 16 residues. After removal of 1 base from V and 6 bases from J, the junction contained 10 bases not matched to a gene. The CDR3 here is CASSLGFGQGRPEAFF. In DNA, the CDR3 is TGTGCCAGCAGTTTAGGATTTGGACAGGGTCGTCCTGAAGCTTTCTTT.

The table lists this clonotype with many counts. This chain joins TRBV11-2 and TRBJ2-1; 9 bases fit TRBD2. Germline V gene lookup returns CDR1 SGHAT and CDR2 FQNNGV. V was clipped by 4 bases and J by 6 bases; unmatched bases: 7. The CDR3 runs 15 residues. The CDR3 here is CASSSGTSPFNEQFF. DNA for the CDR3: TGTGCCAGCAGCTCCGGGACTAGCCCCTTCAATGAGCAGTTCTTC.

This clonotype was picked up many times. The chain carries TRBV20-1 and TRBJ2-3; the D is unclear. Germline assignment: CDR1 DFQATT and CDR2 SNEGSKA (reference sequence). V was clipped by 1 base and J by 1 base, with 6 bases between them. CDR3 length: 13 residues. The CDR3 spells CSARAVGTDTQYF. Here the CDR3 DNA reads TGCAGTGCTAGAGCGGTGGGCACAGATACGCAGTATTTT.

This clonotype has a count of ten or more. The chain combines TRBV5-5 with TRBJ2-2; D remains unclear. The CDR3 is 14 amino acids. Germline V CDR1 and CDR2: SGHKS, YYEKEE (reference sequence). Trimming took off 3 bases at V and 1 base at J, with 7 bases between the two ends. The chain's CDR3 is CASSSAENTGELFF. The DNA for the CDR3 is TGTGCCAGCAGCTCCGCGGAGAACACCGGGGAGCTGTTTTTT.

This clonotype was observed a few times. The V gene is TRBV12-3 or TRBV12-4, the J gene TRBJ2-7; the D is unclear. V was pared by 1 base and J by 2 bases, with 12 bases between. This CDR3 contains 15 residues. This CDR3 is CASSLGVHYPYEQYF. In nucleotides, the CDR3 is TGTGCCAGCAGTTTAGGAGTACACTACCCCTACGAGCAGTACTTC.

This clonotype was seen only a few times. J is TRBJ2-2 and V is TRBV5-1; D perhaps matches TRBD2 (6 bases). CDR1 and CDR2 from the germline V gene are SGHRS and YFSETQ. V was shortened by 2 bases and J by 2 bases, with 10 bases between the two germline ends. CDR3 length: 15 amino acids. Here the CDR3 reads CASSFLAENTGELFF. CDR3 DNA: TGCGCCAGCAGCTTCTTAGCGGAAAACACCGGGGAGCTGTTTTTT.

Points on this clonotype: A read error may be the cause here, since a much bigger clone is one base away. This chain connects TRBV2 to TRBJ2-1, with 11 nucleotides matching TRBD2. In germline, CDR1 is SNHLY, CDR2 FYNNEI. This CDR3 is 15 amino acids long. The CDR3 DNA reads as TGTACCAGCAACCAGGAGACTAGCGGGGACAATGAGCAGTTCTTC. As protein: CTSNQETSGDNEQFF.

This clonotype has only a few counts. CDR3 bases: TGTGCCAGCAGCGTCCCGGGAGGGCACAATGAGCAGTTCTTC. Amino acid sequence: CASSVPGGHNEQFF. The V and J genes are TRBV9 and TRBJ2-1; 8 nucleotides agree with TRBD2. Per germline, CDR1 SGDLS and CDR2 YYNGEE. The CDR3 runs to 14 residues. The trim removed 2 bases at V and 5 bases at J, leaving 3 bases unmatched.

This clonotype was recorded a few times. J is TRBJ2-3 and V is TRBV5-8; 10 bases match TRBD2. Per germline, CDR1 SGHTS and CDR2 YDEGEE. CDR3 size: 14 residues. V lost 3 bases to trimming and J lost 4 bases; unmatched junction nucleotides: 2. CDR3 amino acids: CASSSLAGADTQYF. Written as DNA, the CDR3 is TGTGCCAGCAGCTCTCTAGCGGGAGCAGATACGCAGTATTTT. The full variable domain, with the rest looked up from reference TRBV5-8 and TRBJ2-3, is EAGVTQSPTHLIKTRGQQATLRCSPISGHTSVYWYQQALGLGLQFLLWYDEGEERNRGNFPPRFSGRQFPNYSSELNVNALELEDSALYLCASSSLAGADTQYFGPGTRLTVL.

This clonotype was counted at least ten times. The chain has TRBV7-6 and TRBJ2-1; 13 bases are shared with TRBD2. This CDR3 region has 18 residues. Trimming took 4 bases from V and 3 from J; bases not matched to a gene: 9. Germline lookup yields CDR1 SGHVS and CDR2 FNYEAQ. This CDR3 is CASSSGLAGPSFYNEQFF. The CDR3 bases are TGTGCCAGCAGCTCGGGACTAGCGGGACCCAGCTTCTACAATGAGCAGTTCTTC. Full variable domain (remainder filled in from reference TRBV7-6 and TRBJ2-1): GAGVSQSPRYKVTKRGQDVALRCDPISGHVSLYWYRQALGQGPEFLTYFNYEAQQDKSGLPNDRFSAERPEGSISTLTIQRTEQRDSAMYRCASSSGLAGPSFYNEQFFGPGTRLTVL.

The V call is TRBV4-2, the J call TRBJ2-1; 13 bases map to TRBD2. Germline lookup yields CDR1 LGHNA and CDR2 YNFKEQ. The CDR3 extends over 19 amino acids. Trimming took 3 bases from V and 6 from J; bases not matched to a gene: 14. CDR3 sequence reads: CASSQEYVRGLAGANEQFF. DNA for the CDR3: TGTGCCAGCAGCCAGGAGTATGTCCGTGGACTAGCGGGAGCCAATGAGCAGTTCTTC.

The sample holds many counts of this clonotype. The V call is TRBV5-5, the J call TRBJ2-7, with D unresolved. The germline CDR1 and CDR2 sequences are SGHKS and YYEKEE (reference sequence). V was clipped by 4 bases and J by 2 bases, with 7 bases between them. The CDR3 covers 12 residues. DNA for the CDR3: TGTGCCAGCAGCCACTCTCCCTACGAGCAGTACTTC. Translation gives CASSHSPYEQYF.

The chain uses TRBV15 and TRBJ1-5, with no clear D. Germline CDR1 and CDR2: LNHNV and YYDKDF (reference sequence). V shed 0 bases and J shed 0 bases, with 12 bases lying between them. The CDR3 length is 17 residues. The CDR3 loop is CATSRDYPGYSNQPQHF. The DNA of the CDR3 is TGTGCCACCAGCAGAGATTACCCCGGATATAGCAATCAGCCCCAGCATTTT. The full variable domain, with the rest looked up from reference TRBV15 and TRBJ1-5, is DAMVIQNPRYQVTQFGKPVTLSCSQTLNHNVMYWYQQKSSQAPKLLFHYYDKDFNNEADTPDNFQSRRPNTSFCFLDIRSPGLGDTAMYLCATSRDYPGYSNQPQHFGDGTRLSIL.

This clonotype was counted many times. The chain couples TRBV12-3 or TRBV12-4 to TRBJ1-3, with no clear D. The CDR3 extends over 16 amino acids. With 5 bases removed from V and 1 base from J, the gap between germline ends came to 15 bases. CDR3 loop: CASSARPVGSGNTIYF. The CDR3 DNA follows: TGTGCCAGCAGTGCAAGACCTGTAGGGTCTGGAAACACCATATATTTT.

The rearrangement uses TRBV3-2 and TRBJ1-5. TRBV3-2 represents a pseudogene. The CDR3 length is 14 residues. The CDR3 nucleotides read TGTGCCAGCAGCTCCCCAGAAACATTTCAGCCCCAGCATTTT. Translated: CASSSPETFQPQHF.

J is TRBJ2-7 and V is TRBV7-2, with TRBD2 matching 8 bases. This CDR3 comprises 13 residues. CDR1 and CDR2 (germline): SGHTA, FQGNSA. Trimming cost V 4 bases and J 6 bases; bases outside gene matches: 5. CDR3 nucleotides: TGTGCCAGCAGCTCCCCGGCGGGAGGCGAGCAGTACTTC. Amino acids: CASSSPAGGEQYF.